A single sample gave rise to the 32 T cell receptor beta chains below, sequenced in a study of human T cells and chemical hapten exposure (dated by TCRdb to 2020 to 2023). The time point label here, explained by the study, means: healthy volunteer bleed at 6 weeks. Unfractionated whole blood was collected in Tempus Blood RNA tubes, and total RNA was extracted from that blood. The method was RACE. The sequencer was a NextSeq 500. TCRdb reprocessed the public reads (quality trimming at Q25 with fastp, clone calling with MiXCR) and kept in-frame beta chains. Each CDR3 protein appears once, grouped with its most common genes and DNA. For this sample the table gives around 70,000 distinct CDR3 sequences, of which roughly 6.1% were detected only once. In total, the top ten clones hold around 3.4% of the sample. Sequencing was performed on whole blood. Source of these receptors: a female donor in good health. Some clones in this sample may be carry-over from other donors' samples.

The chain couples TRBV9 to TRBJ2-3; 12 bases map to TRBD2. The CDR3 spans 16 residues. V lost 3 bases and J lost 3; bases outside the gene matches: 5. Germline V gene data show CDR1 as SGDLS and CDR2 as YYNGEE. The CDR3 loop is CASSAQTSGSTDTQYF. Here the CDR3 DNA reads TGTGCCAGCAGCGCGCAGACTAGCGGGAGTACAGATACGCAGTATTTT.

This clonotype was seen repeatedly, ten times or more. This chain connects TRBV2 to TRBJ2-1; 13 nucleotides line up with TRBD2. Germline V gene lookup returns CDR1 SNHLY and CDR2 FYNNEI. The V and J ends lost 6 bases and 6 bases, in that order; junction bases with no gene match: 8. This CDR3 region has 16 residues. CDR3 amino acids: CASSASGLAGVNEQFF. CDR3 DNA sequence: TGTGCCAGCAGCGCCAGCGGACTAGCGGGAGTCAATGAGCAGTTCTTC.

This clonotype has at least ten counts. V is TRBV9 and J is TRBJ2-3; D is unclear. This CDR3 is built from 14 residues. V shed 4 bases and J shed 6 bases, with 15 bases lying between them. CDR1 and CDR2 from the germline V gene are SGDLS and YYNGEE. The CDR3 DNA is TGTGCCAGCAGCTCAGTCCGGGCGTCGGATACGCAGTATTTT. Translating it yields CASSSVRASDTQYF.

The CDR3 region is CASSATGGPLETQYF. CDR3 DNA sequence: TGCGCCAGCAGTGCGACAGGGGGACCCCTGGAGACCCAGTACTTC. The rearrangement uses TRBV10-1 and TRBJ2-5, with TRBD1 matching 9 bases. Trimming at V came to 4 bases and at J to 5 bases, leaving 8 bases not matched to a gene. The CDR3 runs to 15 residues. The germline V gene has CDR1 WNHNN and CDR2 SYGVQD (reference sequence).

The V and J genes are TRBV7-2 and TRBJ1-5; D not certain. There are 16 residues in the CDR3. Trimming shortened V by 1 base and J by 6 bases, and 16 bases separated the two germline ends. Germline assignment: CDR1 SGHTA and CDR2 FQGNSA. In DNA, the CDR3 is TGTGCCAGCAGCTTAGTCTCAGGTTTCTCCGGTCAGCCCCAGCATTTT. This gives the protein CASSLVSGFSGQPQHF.

This clonotype was detected only a few times. The chain employs TRBV6-1 and TRBJ2-2, with TRBD1 identical over 11 bases. Germline CDR1 and CDR2: MNHNS and SASEGT. This CDR3 has 18 residues. J was trimmed by 3 bases and V by 5 bases; bases with no gene match: 11. The chain's CDR3 is CASSKGQGGGGHTGELFF. CDR3 coding DNA: TGTGCCAGCAGTAAGGGACAGGGGGGGGGTGGCCACACCGGGGAGCTGTTTTTT.

There are many counts of this clonotype. The chain joins TRBV6-2 or TRBV6-3 to TRBJ2-4; perhaps TRBD2 as D (6 bases). CDR1 and CDR2 from the germline V gene are MNHEY and SVGEGT. The CDR3 consists of 15 residues. The V and J ends lost 4 bases and 1 base respectively, with 11 bases between them. CDR3 residues: CASSSAGLAKNIQYF. The CDR3, as DNA: TGTGCCAGCAGTTCAGCGGGTCTCGCCAAAAACATTCAGTACTTC.

This clonotype was picked up a small number of times. This sequence joins TRBV4-1 and TRBJ2-7; 8 nucleotides align to TRBD2. The CDR3 is 15 residues long. The J segment lost 0 bases and the V segment lost 1 base, leaving 2 bases of the junction unmatched. Per the germline V gene, CDR1 is MGHRA and CDR2 is YSYEKL. For the CDR3, the DNA is TGCGCCAGCAGCCAAGGACTAGCGCTCTCCTACGAGCAGTACTTC. Translating it yields CASSQGLALSYEQYF.

This clonotype was recorded at least ten times. This chain links TRBV28 with TRBJ1-1, with D possibly TRBD1 on 6 matching bases. Per germline, CDR1 MDHEN and CDR2 SYDVKM. The V end was cut by 4 bases, the J end by 7 bases, with 19 bases between. The CDR3 contains 15 residues. The CDR3, as DNA: TGTGCCAGCAGTTCTCCTAGAGGGGGTGAGGGTGAAGCTTTCTTT. As protein: CASSSPRGGEGEAFF.

The chain links TRBV5-1 to TRBJ2-1; 13 bases line up with TRBD2. This CDR3 region has 16 residues. CDR1 and CDR2 from the germline V gene are SGHRS and YFSETQ. After removal of 6 bases from V and 6 bases from J, the junction contained 9 bases not matched to a gene. The CDR3 sequence: CASIPTSGRVSNEQFF. Here the CDR3 DNA reads TGCGCCAGCATACCTACTAGCGGGAGGGTGAGCAATGAGCAGTTCTTC.

V gene TRBV7-2 combines with J gene TRBJ1-5, with unresolved D. From germline, CDR1 is SGHTA and CDR2 FQGNSA. This CDR3 spans 14 amino acids. V lost 2 bases to trimming and J lost 5 bases, with 10 bases between them. The CDR3 loop reads CASSLRGVDQPQHF. The CDR3 region has the DNA TGTGCCAGCAGCTTACGCGGGGTAGATCAGCCCCAGCATTTT.

The rearrangement links TRBV7-2 to TRBJ2-3; D is uncertain. CDR1 is SGHTA and CDR2 is FQGNSA in the germline V gene. V lost 4 bases, J lost 0 bases, and 8 bases lay in between. CDR3 length: 14 amino acids. CDR3 in amino acids: CASSSLGSTDTQYF. The CDR3 nucleotides are TGTGCCAGCAGCTCGCTAGGCAGCACAGATACGCAGTATTTT.

The chain recombines TRBV7-9 with TRBJ2-1; 16 bases are shared with TRBD2. The germline V gene has CDR1 SEHNR and CDR2 FQNEAQ (reference sequence). The CDR3 extends over 17 amino acids. Germline trimming cut 5 bases from V and 7 bases from J; bases unmatched to any gene: 8. This chain's CDR3 is CASSRGTSGRVGNEQFF. The CDR3 coding sequence is TGTGCCAGCAGCCGAGGGACTAGCGGGAGGGTTGGGAATGAGCAGTTCTTC.

The chain recombines TRBV11-2 with TRBJ1-4; possibly TRBD1 for D (5 bases). From germline, CDR1 is SGHAT and CDR2 FQNNGV. Trimming left V 3 bases short and J 3 bases short, with 14 bases between. The length of the CDR3 is 16 residues. The CDR3 spells CASSFLGTGANEKLFF. Written as DNA, the CDR3 is TGTGCCAGCAGCTTTCTCGGGACTGGGGCTAATGAAAAACTGTTTTTT.

This clonotype was observed many times. J is TRBJ1-2 and V is TRBV5-1; D not resolved. The CDR3 totals 13 residues. Germline assignment: CDR1 SGHRS and CDR2 YFSETQ. V lost 4 bases and J lost 7, with 14 bases in between. The CDR3 DNA reads TGCGCCAGCAGCCCTGCGGACGCTCGTGGCTACACCTTC. This encodes CASSPADARGYTF.

CDR3 protein: CAWSVIRYEQYF. As DNA, the CDR3 is TGTGCCTGGAGTGTAATCAGATACGAGCAGTACTTC. The rearrangement uses TRBV30 and TRBJ2-7, with D unresolved. This CDR3 has 12 residues. V was trimmed by 0 bases and J by 4 bases, leaving 7 bases between them. From germline, CDR1 is GTSNPN and CDR2 SVGIG (reference sequence).

This clonotype was found many times. The J gene is TRBJ1-4, the V gene TRBV28; D unresolved. Trimming removed 2 bases at V and 0 bases at J, with 10 bases between. The CDR3 consists of 16 residues. Germline lookup yields CDR1 MDHEN and CDR2 SYDVKM. CDR3 in amino acids: CASSLRDTATNEKLFF. The CDR3 coding sequence is TGTGCCAGCAGTTTACGAGACACCGCAACTAATGAAAAACTGTTTTTT. The variable domain in full, completed from reference TRBV28 and TRBJ1-4, reads DVKVTQSSRYLVKRTGEKVFLECVQDMDHENMFWYRQDPGLGLRLIYFSYDVKMKEKGDIPEGYSVSREKKERFSLILESASTNQTSMYLCASSLRDTATNEKLFFGSGTQLSVL.

In this sample, this clonotype turned up many times. The chain couples TRBV14 to TRBJ2-3; TRBD1 might be the D (5 bases). The V and J ends lost 0 bases and 0 bases respectively, with 16 bases between them. Per germline, CDR1 SGHDN and CDR2 FVKESK. There are 18 residues in the CDR3. The CDR3 coding sequence is TGTGCCAGCAGCCAAGATTCGCTCAGGGTCTATAGCACAGATACGCAGTATTTT. It yields the protein CASSQDSLRVYSTDTQYF.

The chain has TRBV6-5 and TRBJ2-1; D possibly uses TRBD1 or TRBD2 (5 bases each). Germline lookup yields CDR1 MNHEY and CDR2 SVGAGI. This CDR3 comprises 15 residues. V was shortened by 8 bases and J by 0 bases, with 14 bases between the two germline ends. CDR3: CASSLKGSSYNEQFF. The CDR3 region has the DNA TGTGCCAGCTCACTAAAGGGGAGCTCCTACAATGAGCAGTTCTTC.

This clonotype came up a few times. The chain carries TRBV7-2 and TRBJ2-3; the match to TRBD2 covers 7 bases. V was pared by 6 bases and J by 0 bases, with 3 bases of the junction left unmatched. Germline CDR1 is SGHTA and CDR2 is FQGNSA. CDR3 length equals 14 residues. In DNA form, the CDR3 reads TGTGCCAGCAGTTGGGACTATAGCACAGATACGCAGTATTTT. Its translation is CASSWDYSTDTQYF.

This clonotype was recorded a few times. The rearrangement joins TRBV7-9 to TRBJ2-3, with 16 bases matching TRBD2. This CDR3 has 17 amino acids. The V gene end was trimmed by 3 bases and the J gene end by 0 bases; junction bases not matched to a gene: 0. Per germline, CDR1 SEHNR and CDR2 FQNEAQ (reference sequence). The CDR3 region is CASSLGLAGGSTDTQYF. In DNA form, the CDR3 reads TGTGCCAGCAGCTTGGGACTAGCGGGAGGGAGCACAGATACGCAGTATTTT.

This clonotype has more than one count but fewer than ten. V and J are TRBV9 and TRBJ2-1; 9 bases are a match to TRBD1. CDR1 SGDLS and CDR2 YYNGEE come from the germline V gene. This CDR3 spans 17 amino acids. The junction had 15 bases not matched to a gene; V was cut back by 4 bases and J by 7 bases. This chain's CDR3 is CASSPRLGTGSRNEQFF. The CDR3 DNA follows: TGTGCCAGCAGCCCTAGGTTAGGGACAGGGTCGAGGAATGAGCAGTTCTTC.

This clonotype appeared many times. The V call is TRBV7-2, the J call TRBJ2-6; possible D gene TRBD2, 5 bases. Per the germline V gene, CDR1 is SGHTA and CDR2 is FQGNSA. CDR3 length: 12 amino acids. CDR3 nucleotide sequence: TGTGCAGGAGGCTCTGGGGCCAACGTCCTGACTTTC. This gives the protein CAGGSGANVLTF.

J is TRBJ2-4 and V is TRBV7-9; no firm D call. Germline loops: CDR1 SEHNR, CDR2 FQNEAQ (reference sequence). The germline V and J ends were trimmed by 0 bases and 7 bases, with 7 bases remaining between them. This CDR3 is built from 13 residues. CDR3 region: CASSLALSNIQYF. For the CDR3, the DNA is TGTGCCAGCAGCTTAGCCCTTTCTAACATTCAGTACTTC.

Comment on this clonotype: A read error may explain this, as a much larger clone is one base away. The CDR3 carries no conserved terminal phenylalanine or tryptophan, so it likely arises from a read error. V and J are TRBV6-2 or TRBV6-3 and TRBJ2-3, with 9 positions matching TRBD2. Germline CDR1 and CDR2: MNHEY and SVGEGT. This CDR3 has 16 residues. V was pared by 2 bases and J by 6 bases, with 9 bases of the junction left unmatched. The CDR3 sequence: CASSYQGLAGRDTQYS. CDR3 DNA sequence: TGTGCCAGCAGTTACCAGGGACTAGCCGGGAGGGATACGCAGTATTCT.

This clonotype was recorded a few times. The V call is TRBV7-9, the J call TRBJ1-1; tentative D call: TRBD1 (5 bases). The CDR3 is 16 residues long. Germline lookup yields CDR1 SEHNR and CDR2 FQNEAQ (reference sequence). V shed 7 bases and J shed 2 bases, with 20 bases lying between them. CDR3 sequence (DNA): TGTGCCAGCATCCCGGGGGTCAGGGAAGGTAACACTGAAGCTTTCTTT. This codes for CASIPGVREGNTEAFF.

Here the CDR3 DNA reads TGTGCCAGCAGTCCGGGGGGGAGCTACTCGGGAGAGCAGTACTTC. Protein: CASSPGGSYSGEQYF. This chain uses TRBV12-3 or TRBV12-4 with TRBJ2-7, with 8 nucleotides matching TRBD2. V was clipped by 5 bases and J by 7 bases; unmatched bases: 13. This CDR3 spans 15 amino acids.

This clonotype has a count of ten or more. The V call is TRBV7-8, the J call TRBJ1-1; D remains unclear. The CDR3 runs 13 residues. Germline lookup yields CDR1 SGHVS and CDR2 FQNEAQ. V was cut by 2 bases and J by 4 bases, with 8 bases left in between. The CDR3 DNA is TGTGCCAGCAGCTTAACGGGAGGCACTGAAGCTTTCTTT. Translation: CASSLTGGTEAFF.

This clonotype occurred many times. The CDR3 here is CASKAGEADTQYF. CDR3 coding DNA: TGTGCCAGCAAGGCGGGAGAGGCGGATACGCAGTATTTT. This chain links TRBV2 with TRBJ2-3; 7 nucleotides align to TRBD2. The CDR3 loop spans 13 amino acids. The trim removed 7 bases at V and 6 bases at J, leaving 7 bases unmatched. The germline gives CDR1 SNHLY, CDR2 FYNNEI.

This clonotype was detected a few times. The V gene is TRBV12-3 or TRBV12-4, the J gene TRBJ1-1; unclear D gene. The CDR3 spans 13 residues. Trimming removed 0 bases from V and 6 bases from J, with 8 bases in between. The DNA for the CDR3 is TGTGCCAGCAGTTTAGCTGCTGACGCTGAAGCTTTCTTT. Protein sequence: CASSLAADAEAFF.

This chain uses TRBV10-3 with TRBJ2-7; 9 nucleotides line up with TRBD2. CDR1 and CDR2 from the germline V gene are ENHRY and SYGVKD. This CDR3 has 14 amino acids. Trimming removed 3 bases from V and 2 bases from J; junction bases left unmatched: 2. CDR3 coding DNA: TGTGCCATCAGTGATCCTAGCGGGACCTACGAGCAGTACTTC. Its translation is CAISDPSGTYEQYF.

This clonotype has ten or more counts. The chain recombines TRBV11-2 with TRBJ2-3; tentatively, D is TRBD2 (5 bases). With 1 base removed from V and 5 bases from J, the gap between germline ends came to 10 bases. The germline V gene has CDR1 SGHAT and CDR2 FQNNGV. The CDR3 is made up of 14 amino acids. This chain's CDR3 is CASSLGPGGDTQYF. The CDR3 region has the DNA TGTGCCAGCAGCTTAGGCCCCGGAGGAGATACGCAGTATTTT.